One sample yielded the 21 T cell receptor beta chains listed below, sequenced in a study of T cells in Graves' hyperthyroidism and ophthalmopathy. It was RNA transcripts that yielded the amplified TCR beta CDR3 regions. Initially, a first-round RT-PCR of the TCR CDR3 employed the HTBI primer set. TCRdb itself ran the multiplex PCR reads through MiXCR, one entry per CDR3 protein. This sample carries approximately 700,000 distinct CDR3 sequences, around 17% of them seen once, and the ten largest clones take roughly 8%. Input material: blood. These receptors all come from a man younger than 30 with Graves' hyperthyroidism.

This clonotype has just a few counts. The V call is TRBV4-1, the J call TRBJ2-3; D gene unclear. Trimming removed 2 bases from V and 5 bases from J, with 8 bases in between. Germline V lookup: CDR1 MGHRA, CDR2 YSYEKL. The CDR3 has 13 residues. The CDR3 nucleotides are TGCGCCAGCAGCCAACGCGTGGAAGATACGCAGTATTTT. It encodes CASSQRVEDTQYF.

This clonotype has a handful of counts. The chain combines TRBV7-3 with TRBJ1-2; D is possibly TRBD1 (6 bases). Germline V gene data show CDR1 as SGHTA and CDR2 as FQGTGA. With 6 bases removed from V and 2 bases from J, the gap between germline ends came to 13 bases. The CDR3 contains 14 residues. CDR3 loop: CASSPGHLNYGYTF. Written as DNA, the CDR3 is TGTGCCAGCAGTCCGGGACACCTCAACTATGGCTACACCTTC.

This clonotype was seen repeatedly, ten times or more. The rearrangement links TRBV12-3 or TRBV12-4 to TRBJ2-7; tentative D call: TRBD2 (5 bases). The ends were cut back, 1 base at V and 3 bases at J, with 7 bases in the middle. This CDR3 region has 13 residues. CDR3 loop: CASSLEGDYEQYF. DNA of the CDR3: TGTGCCAGCAGTTTAGAGGGAGACTACGAGCAGTACTTC.

This clonotype was seen a handful of times. This chain joins TRBV30 and TRBJ1-1, with a possible D match to TRBD1 (6 bases). This CDR3 region has 13 residues. V was clipped by 0 bases and J by 6 bases, with 11 bases between them. Looked up from germline, CDR1 is GTSNPN and CDR2 is SVGIG (reference sequence). The CDR3 reads CAWSVGGLSEAFF. CDR3 nucleotide sequence: TGTGCCTGGAGTGTAGGGGGGCTCTCTGAAGCTTTCTTT.

This clonotype was seen a handful of times. The rearrangement uses TRBV19 and TRBJ2-2; 7 nucleotides align to TRBD1. CDR3 length: 14 residues. The J segment lost 1 base and the V segment lost 8 bases, leaving 4 bases of the junction unmatched. Germline CDR1 is LNHDA and CDR2 is SQIVND (reference sequence). The CDR3 protein is CASGGQQNTGELFF. The CDR3 nucleotides are TGTGCCAGTGGGGGACAGCAGAACACCGGGGAGCTGTTTTTT.

This clonotype was counted only a few times. This chain links TRBV18 with TRBJ1-1; the D is unclear. Looked up from germline, CDR1 is KGHSH and CDR2 is LQKENI. This CDR3 has 14 amino acids. Trimming took 1 base from V and 1 from J, leaving 7 bases between them. The CDR3 sequence: CASSPLSQNTEAFF. CDR3 DNA: TGTGCCAGCTCACCACTTAGCCAGAACACTGAAGCTTTCTTT.

This clonotype has ten or more counts. This rearrangement joins TRBV28 to TRBJ1-4; D perhaps matches TRBD1 (5 bases). This CDR3 has 15 residues. Germline CDR1 is MDHEN and CDR2 is SYDVKM. V lost 2 bases, J lost 8 bases, and 15 bases lay in between. The CDR3 spells CASSLGREFREKLFF. The CDR3 DNA reads TGTGCCAGCAGTTTAGGCAGGGAGTTCCGGGAAAAACTGTTTTTT. The full variable domain, with the rest looked up from reference TRBV28 and TRBJ1-4, is DVKVTQSSRYLVKRTGEKVFLECVQDMDHENMFWYRQDPGLGLRLIYFSYDVKMKEKGDIPEGYSVSREKKERFSLILESASTNQTSMYLCASSLGREFREKLFFGSGTQLSVL.

This chain links TRBV7-9 with TRBJ2-2; no reliable D call. Germline lookup yields CDR1 SEHNR and CDR2 FQNEAQ (reference sequence). The ends were cut back, 3 bases at V and 4 bases at J, with 15 bases in the middle. The CDR3 has 16 residues. The CDR3 is CASSFTRKGGTGELFF. The CDR3 nucleotides are TGTGCCAGCAGCTTCACCCGGAAGGGTGGCACCGGGGAGCTGTTTTTT.

In its sample, this clonotype was seen many times. V gene TRBV7-2 combines with J gene TRBJ2-7, with TRBD1 matching 7 bases. Germline V CDR1 and CDR2: SGHTA, FQGNSA. With 4 bases clipped from V and 3 bases from J, the junction kept 9 bases outside the gene matches. CDR3 length: 15 amino acids. The CDR3 sequence: CASSSQTGMGYEQYF. The CDR3 nucleotides are TGTGCCAGCAGCTCCCAGACAGGGATGGGCTACGAGCAGTACTTC.

The table lists this clonotype with many counts. The gene calls are TRBV6-1 and TRBJ2-7; 8 bases agree with TRBD1. The CDR3 covers 13 residues. J was trimmed by 3 bases and V by 9 bases; bases with no gene match: 7. Germline loops: CDR1 MNHNS, CDR2 SASEGT. CDR3 residues: CASQTGDSYEQYF. The CDR3 nucleotides read TGTGCCAGTCAGACAGGGGACAGCTACGAGCAGTACTTC.

V is TRBV2 and J is TRBJ1-5; TRBD1 matches 10 bases. Germline CDR1 and CDR2: SNHLY and FYNNEI. The CDR3 is 12 amino acids. V was pared by 8 bases and J by 8 bases, with 3 bases of the junction left unmatched. This CDR3 reads CASGDRGKPQHF. As DNA, the CDR3 is TGTGCCAGCGGGGACAGGGGAAAGCCCCAGCATTTT. Complete variable domain (other parts from reference TRBV2 and TRBJ1-5): EPEVTQTPSHQVTQMGQEVILRCVPISNHLYFYWYRQILGQKVEFLVSFYNNEISEKSEIFDDQFSVERPDGSNFTLKIRSTKLEDSAMYFCASGDRGKPQHFGDGTRLSIL.

About this clonotype: This may be a read error, as it is one base from a much larger clone. The chain uses TRBV2 and TRBJ2-3; D uncertain. Germline loops: CDR1 SNHLY, CDR2 FYNNEI. This CDR3 has 12 residues. CDR3 in DNA: TGTGCCAGCACCAGACTCACAGATACGCAGTGTTTT. It translates to CASTRLTDTQCF.

This clonotype was recorded a few times. The V call is TRBV27, the J call TRBJ2-1, with D possibly TRBD1 on 5 matching bases. Trimming took 5 bases from V and 10 from J, leaving 18 bases between them. This CDR3 has 14 residues. CDR1 and CDR2 (germline): MNHEY, SMNVEV (reference sequence). The CDR3 here is CASSPWTSRLEQFF. The CDR3 nucleotides read TGTGCCAGCAGTCCGTGGACAAGCCGCTTGGAGCAGTTCTTC.

This clonotype was detected only once. V usage is TRBV19 and J usage is TRBJ2-5; D is possibly TRBD1 (6 bases). Trimming pared 1 base from V and 5 bases from J, leaving 11 bases between. Looked up from germline, CDR1 is LNHDA and CDR2 is SQIVND (reference sequence). The CDR3 spans 14 residues. The CDR3 reads CASSIGHRAETQYF. In DNA, the CDR3 is TGTGCCAGTAGTATAGGGCACAGGGCGGAGACCCAGTACTTC.

The chain uses TRBV6-2 or TRBV6-3 and TRBJ2-1; TRBD2 matches at 13 bases. Looked up from germline, CDR1 is MNHEY and CDR2 is SVGEGT. V lost 0 bases and J lost 2; bases outside the gene matches: 4. The CDR3 has 18 amino acids. CDR3 DNA: TGTGCCAGCAGTTACTCCTGGACTAGCGGGAGTGCCTACAATGAGCAGTTCTTC. This encodes CASSYSWTSGSAYNEQFF.

Ten or more counts support this clonotype. The chain is built from TRBV20-1 and TRBJ2-7; perhaps TRBD2 as D (6 bases). The germline V gene has CDR1 DFQATT and CDR2 SNEGSKA (reference sequence). This CDR3 contains 14 residues. Trimming removed 5 bases from V and 4 bases from J, with 18 bases in between. The CDR3 region is CSALEGPLEYEQYF. The CDR3, as DNA: TGCAGTGCTTTGGAGGGGCCCCTCGAGTACGAGCAGTACTTC.

The chain joins TRBV6-1 to TRBJ1-3; D is uncertain. V was cut by 1 base and J by 7 bases, with 14 bases left in between. CDR3 length: 15 residues. Germline V gives CDR1 MNHNS, CDR2 SASEGT. The CDR3, as DNA: TGTGCCAGCAGTGAAGATTCGGGGTTCGGCAACACCATATATTTT. The encoded protein is CASSEDSGFGNTIYF.

CDR3 region: CASSHPRFSYNEQFF. The CDR3 DNA reads as TGTGCCAGCAGCCACCCACGGTTTTCCTACAATGAGCAGTTCTTC. V usage is TRBV14 and J usage is TRBJ2-1; D remains unclear. The CDR3 contains 15 residues. The germline V and J ends were trimmed by 3 bases and 1 base, with 10 bases remaining between them. CDR1 is SGHDN, CDR2 FVKESK, per germline.

This clonotype was seen more than once but under ten times. The V call is TRBV5-1, the J call TRBJ2-7; 7 nucleotides agree with TRBD2. The V gene end was trimmed by 1 base and the J gene end by 4 bases; junction bases not matched to a gene: 11. Germline values: CDR1 SGHRS, CDR2 YFSETQ. The CDR3 spans 16 residues. CDR3 region: CASSLSGTGGGYEQYF. Written as DNA, the CDR3 is TGCGCCAGCAGCTTGAGCGGGACGGGAGGTGGTTACGAGCAGTACTTC.

This clonotype came up a few times. The rearrangement links TRBV12-5 to TRBJ2-1, with 8 bases matching TRBD2. The CDR3 is made up of 16 amino acids. The germline V gene encodes CDR1 LGHNT and CDR2 FRNRAP. With V trimmed by 7 bases and J by 4 bases, 12 bases remained unmatched. CDR3 region: CASAQPGLVSYNEQFF. For the CDR3, the DNA is TGTGCTAGTGCTCAGCCGGGACTAGTCTCTTACAATGAGCAGTTCTTC.

The rearrangement uses TRBV25-1 and TRBJ1-6; D unresolved. V was shortened by 3 bases and J by 6 bases, with 12 bases between the two germline ends. CDR3 size: 15 residues. CDR1 and CDR2 from the germline V gene are MGHDK and SYGVNS. The chain's CDR3 is CASSDQVGVNSPLHF. DNA for the CDR3: TGTGCCAGCAGTGATCAAGTCGGCGTTAATTCACCCCTCCACTTT.